This T cell receptor beta chain was identified during a study of OX40 agonist ivuxolimab in advanced cancers. In the study overall: Age averaged around 60 years (range roughly 23 to 79), and more than 80% were male.

Trimming shortened V by 0 bases and J by 4 bases, and 6 bases separated the two germline ends. This CDR3 region has 13 residues. Germline CDR1 LNHNV, CDR2 YYDKDF (reference sequence). The assay was immunoSEQ multiplex PCR, and TCRdb's table has in-frame clones only and misses some. This table has more than 75,000 clones, roughly 80% appearing once. Peripheral blood came from all dose cohorts at three timepoints. The clonotype originates from an adult with an advanced solid tumor such as melanoma, head and neck, liver or kidney cancer. Sequencing was performed on CD4+ or CD8+ T cells sorted from blood, taken in a trial of the OX40 agonist ivuxolimab. The chain employs TRBV15 and TRBJ1-1, with unresolved D. For the CDR3, the DNA is TGTGCCACCAGCAGAGATTGGGGCACTGAAGCTTTCTTT. Amino acids: CATSRDWGTEAFF.